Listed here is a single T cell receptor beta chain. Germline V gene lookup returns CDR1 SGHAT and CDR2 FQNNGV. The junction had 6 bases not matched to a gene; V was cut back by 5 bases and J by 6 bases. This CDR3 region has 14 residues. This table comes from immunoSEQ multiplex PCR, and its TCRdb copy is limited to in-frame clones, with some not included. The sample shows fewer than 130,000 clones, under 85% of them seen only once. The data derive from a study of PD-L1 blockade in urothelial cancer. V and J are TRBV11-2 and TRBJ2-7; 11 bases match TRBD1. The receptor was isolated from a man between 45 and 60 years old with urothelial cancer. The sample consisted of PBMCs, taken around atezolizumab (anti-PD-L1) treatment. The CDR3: CASSPGTGGLEQYF. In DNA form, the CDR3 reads TGTGCCAGCAGCCCAGGGACAGGGGGTCTCGAGCAGTACTTC.